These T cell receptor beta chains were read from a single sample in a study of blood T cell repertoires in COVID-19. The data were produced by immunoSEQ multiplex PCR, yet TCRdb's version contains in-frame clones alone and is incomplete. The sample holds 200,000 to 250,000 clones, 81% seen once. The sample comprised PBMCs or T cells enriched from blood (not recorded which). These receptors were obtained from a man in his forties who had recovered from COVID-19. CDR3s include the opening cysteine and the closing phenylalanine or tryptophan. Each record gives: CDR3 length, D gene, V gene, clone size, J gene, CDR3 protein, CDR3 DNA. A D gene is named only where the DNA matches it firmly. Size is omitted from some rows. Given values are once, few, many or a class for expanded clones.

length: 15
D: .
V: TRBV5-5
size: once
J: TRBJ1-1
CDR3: CASSLALLANTEAFF
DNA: TGTGCCAGCAGCTTGGCCTTGCTGGCCAACACTGAAGCTTTCTTT

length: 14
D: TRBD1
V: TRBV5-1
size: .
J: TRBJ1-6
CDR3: CASSPGQGSSPLHF
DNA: TGCGCCAGCAGCCCGGGACAGGGGAGTTCACCCCTCCACTTT

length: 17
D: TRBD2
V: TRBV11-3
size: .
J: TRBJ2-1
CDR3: CASSSGLAGGVYNEQFF
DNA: TGTGCCAGCAGCTCGGGACTAGCGGGAGGGGTCTACAATGAGCAGTTCTTC

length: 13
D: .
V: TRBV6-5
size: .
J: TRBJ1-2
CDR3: CASRSTGETGYTF
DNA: TGTGCCAGCAGATCGACAGGAGAGACTGGCTACACCTTC

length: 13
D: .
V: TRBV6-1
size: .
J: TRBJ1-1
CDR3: CASSEGRNTEAFF
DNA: TGTGCCAGCAGTGAAGGGAGGAACACTGAAGCTTTCTTT

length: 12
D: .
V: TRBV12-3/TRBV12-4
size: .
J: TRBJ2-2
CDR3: CASSGGGVELFF
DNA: TGTGCCAGCAGCGGAGGAGGGGTGGAGCTGTTTTTT

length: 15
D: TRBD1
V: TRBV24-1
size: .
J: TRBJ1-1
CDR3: CATSPGQGAVTEAFF
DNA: TGTGCCACCAGTCCGGGACAGGGGGCTGTCACTGAAGCTTTCTTT

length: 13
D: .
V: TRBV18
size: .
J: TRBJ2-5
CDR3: CASSPNRKETQYF
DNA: TGTGCCAGCTCACCAAACAGAAAAGAGACCCAGTACTTC

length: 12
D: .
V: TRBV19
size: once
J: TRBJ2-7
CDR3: CASSLGAREQYF
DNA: TGTGCCAGTAGTTTGGGGGCCCGGGAGCAGTACTTC

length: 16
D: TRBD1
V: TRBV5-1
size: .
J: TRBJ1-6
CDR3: CASSPSQGQGNSPLHF
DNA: TGCGCCAGCAGCCCGAGTCAGGGACAGGGAAATTCACCCCTCCACTTT

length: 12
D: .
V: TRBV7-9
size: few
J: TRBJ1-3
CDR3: CASGFQGNTIYF
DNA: TGTGCCAGCGGCTTCCAGGGAAACACCATATATTTT

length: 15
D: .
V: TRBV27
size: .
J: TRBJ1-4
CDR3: CASSVGARDNEKLFF
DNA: TGTGCCAGCAGTGTTGGGGCGCGGGATAATGAAAAACTGTTTTTT

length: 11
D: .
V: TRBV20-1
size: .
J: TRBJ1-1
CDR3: CSAYLNTEAFF
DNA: TGCAGTGCCTATTTGAACACTGAAGCTTTCTTT

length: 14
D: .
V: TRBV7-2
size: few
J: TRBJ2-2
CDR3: CASSLGGSTGELFF
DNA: TGTGCCAGCAGCTTAGGAGGGTCCACCGGGGAGCTGTTTTTT

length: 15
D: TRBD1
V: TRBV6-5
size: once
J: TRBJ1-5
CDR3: CASSLTGVTHQPQHF
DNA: TGTGCCAGCAGTCTCACAGGGGTAACCCATCAGCCCCAGCATTTT

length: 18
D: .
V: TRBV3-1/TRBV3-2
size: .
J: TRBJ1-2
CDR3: CASSQDWSGLKPNYGYTF
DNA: TGTGCCAGCAGCCAAGACTGGTCGGGACTCAAACCCAACTATGGCTACACCTTC

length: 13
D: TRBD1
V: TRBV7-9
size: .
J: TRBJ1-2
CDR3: CASSPGRGQGYTF
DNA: TGTGCCAGCAGCCCTGGCAGGGGGCAAGGCTACACCTTC

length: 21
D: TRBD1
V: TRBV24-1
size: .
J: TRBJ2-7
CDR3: CATSDLRGAHPEQGNSYEQYF
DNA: TGTGCCACCAGTGATTTGCGAGGGGCCCATCCTGAACAGGGGAATTCCTACGAGCAGTACTTC

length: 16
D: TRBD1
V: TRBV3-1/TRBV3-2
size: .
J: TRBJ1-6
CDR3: CASSQVQGSSHSPLHF
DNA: TGTGCCAGCAGCCAAGTACAGGGGTCCTCGCATTCACCCCTCCACTTT

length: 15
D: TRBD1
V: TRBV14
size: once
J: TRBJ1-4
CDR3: CASSQLTGRGEKLFF
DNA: TGTGCCAGCAGCCAACTGACAGGGAGAGGTGAAAAACTGTTTTTT

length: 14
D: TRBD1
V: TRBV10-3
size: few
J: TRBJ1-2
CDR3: CAISESGGTAGYTF
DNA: TGTGCCATCAGTGAGTCCGGCGGGACAGCAGGCTACACCTTC

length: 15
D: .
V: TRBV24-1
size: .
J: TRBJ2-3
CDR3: CATSDLRGFTDTQYF
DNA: TGTGCCACCAGTGATTTGCGGGGGTTCACAGATACGCAGTATTTT

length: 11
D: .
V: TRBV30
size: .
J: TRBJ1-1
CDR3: CAWSGATGAFF
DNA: TGTGCCTGGAGCGGAGCGACTGGAGCTTTCTTT

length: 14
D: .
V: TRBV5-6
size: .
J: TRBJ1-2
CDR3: CASSLGTGDYGYTF
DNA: TGTGCCAGCAGCCTAGGCACGGGGGACTATGGCTACACCTTC

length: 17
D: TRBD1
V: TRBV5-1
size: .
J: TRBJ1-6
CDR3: CASSSRTGGSYNSPLHF
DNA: TGCGCCAGCAGCTCCCGGACAGGGGGCTCCTATAATTCACCCCTCCACTTT

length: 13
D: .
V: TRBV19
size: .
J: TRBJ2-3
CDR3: CASSPRHPDTQYF
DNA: TGTGCCAGTAGTCCCCGACATCCAGATACGCAGTATTTT

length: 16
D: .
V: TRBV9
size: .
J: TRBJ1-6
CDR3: CASSVAGSTYNSPLHF
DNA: TGTGCCAGCAGCGTAGCGGGGAGCACCTATAATTCACCCCTCCACTTT

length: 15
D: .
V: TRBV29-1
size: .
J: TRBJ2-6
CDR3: CSVGLGGSGANVLTF
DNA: TGCAGCGTTGGGTTGGGGGGCTCTGGGGCCAACGTCCTGACTTTC

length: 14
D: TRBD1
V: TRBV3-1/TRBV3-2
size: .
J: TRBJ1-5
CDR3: CASSPRTGGQPQHF
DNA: TGTGCCAGCAGCCCCAGGACAGGGGGTCAGCCCCAGCATTTT

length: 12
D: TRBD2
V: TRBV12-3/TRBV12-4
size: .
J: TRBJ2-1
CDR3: CASRPLAGEQFF
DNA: TGTGCCAGCAGACCACTAGCGGGGGAGCAGTTCTTC

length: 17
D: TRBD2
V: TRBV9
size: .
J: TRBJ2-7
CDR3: CASSVGPLGTSQGEQYF
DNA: TGTGCCAGCAGCGTAGGGCCTCTTGGGACTAGTCAAGGCGAGCAGTACTTC

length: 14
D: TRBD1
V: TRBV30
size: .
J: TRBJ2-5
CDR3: CAWQLGTGDETQYF
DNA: TGTGCCTGGCAACTCGGGACAGGGGATGAGACCCAGTACTTC

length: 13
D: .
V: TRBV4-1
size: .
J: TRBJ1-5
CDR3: CASSQAGDQPQHF
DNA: TGCGCCAGCAGCCAAGCAGGCGACCAGCCCCAGCATTTT

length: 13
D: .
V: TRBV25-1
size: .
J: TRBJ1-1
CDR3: CASSERGQVEAFF
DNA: TGTGCCAGCAGTGAAAGGGGTCAAGTTGAAGCTTTCTTT

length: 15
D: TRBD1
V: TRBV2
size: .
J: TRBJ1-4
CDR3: CASSRETGGNEKLFF
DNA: TGTGCCAGCAGCAGAGAGACAGGGGGAAATGAAAAACTGTTTTTT

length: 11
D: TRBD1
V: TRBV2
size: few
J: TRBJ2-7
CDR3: CASSADRVQYF
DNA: TGTGCCAGCAGTGCGGACAGGGTGCAGTACTTC

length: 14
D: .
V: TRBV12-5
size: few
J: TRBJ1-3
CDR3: CASGKSGWAGTIYF
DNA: TGTGCTAGTGGTAAAAGCGGTTGGGCGGGCACCATATATTTT

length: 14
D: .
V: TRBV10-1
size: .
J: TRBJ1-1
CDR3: CASKLQGERTEAFF
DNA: TGCGCCAGCAAATTACAGGGAGAGAGGACTGAAGCTTTCTTT

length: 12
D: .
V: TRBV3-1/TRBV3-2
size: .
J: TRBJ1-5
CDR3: CASSQAGQPQHF
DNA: TGTGCCAGCAGCCAAGCGGGTCAGCCCCAGCATTTT

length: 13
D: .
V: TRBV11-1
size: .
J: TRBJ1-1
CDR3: CASSSQMNTEAFF
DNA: TGTGCCAGCAGCTCCCAAATGAACACTGAAGCTTTCTTT

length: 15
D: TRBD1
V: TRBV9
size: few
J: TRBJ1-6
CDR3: CASSEVQGPGSPLHF
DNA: TGTGCCAGCAGCGAGGTACAGGGGCCTGGTTCACCCCTCCACTTT

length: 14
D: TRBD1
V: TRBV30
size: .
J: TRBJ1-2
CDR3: CAWKGGTGNYGYTF
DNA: TGTGCCTGGAAGGGAGGGACAGGCAACTATGGCTACACCTTC

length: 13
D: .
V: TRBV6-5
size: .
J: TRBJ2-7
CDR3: CASRQAVSYEQYF
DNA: TGTGCCAGCAGACAGGCTGTCTCCTACGAGCAGTACTTC

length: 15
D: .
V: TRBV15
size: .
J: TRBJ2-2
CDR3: CATSRGSGNTGELFF
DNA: TGTGCCACCAGCAGGGGAAGCGGGAACACCGGGGAGCTGTTTTTT

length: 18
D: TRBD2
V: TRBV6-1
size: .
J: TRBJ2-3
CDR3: CASSERPPLAGVLDTQYF
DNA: TGTGCCAGCAGTGAGCGCCCGCCACTAGCGGGGGTTTTAGATACGCAGTATTTT

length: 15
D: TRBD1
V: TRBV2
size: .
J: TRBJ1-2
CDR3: CASSPRTGGPSWVPF
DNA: TGTGCCAGCAGCCCAAGGACAGGGGGCCCGTCGTGGGTACCCTTC

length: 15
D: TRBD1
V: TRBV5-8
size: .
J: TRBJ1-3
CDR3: CASSLDGQGGNTIYF
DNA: TGTGCCAGCAGCTTGGACGGACAGGGGGGAAACACCATATATTTT

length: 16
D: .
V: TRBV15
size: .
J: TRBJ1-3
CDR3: CATSSRQASSGNTIYF
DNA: TGTGCCACCAGCAGTCGACAGGCATCCTCTGGAAACACCATATATTTT

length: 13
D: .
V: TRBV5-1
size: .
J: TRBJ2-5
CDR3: CASNGGPGETQYF
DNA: TGCGCCAGCAATGGGGGCCCAGGGGAGACCCAGTACTTC

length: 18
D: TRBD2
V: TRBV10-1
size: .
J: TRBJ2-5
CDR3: CASSPGGLAGRNQETQYF
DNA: TGCGCCAGCAGTCCCGGCGGGCTAGCGGGGCGAAACCAAGAGACCCAGTACTTC

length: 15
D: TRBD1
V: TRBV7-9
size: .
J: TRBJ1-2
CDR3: CASSLGQGAGYGYTF
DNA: TGTGCCAGCAGCTTAGGACAGGGGGCTGGCTATGGCTACACCTTC

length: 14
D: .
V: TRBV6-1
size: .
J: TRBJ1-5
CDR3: CASSPQGDIQPQHF
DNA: TGTGCCAGCAGCCCCCAGGGTGATATTCAGCCCCAGCATTTT

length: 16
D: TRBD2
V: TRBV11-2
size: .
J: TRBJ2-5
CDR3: CASSFTSGGDRETQYF
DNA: TGTGCCAGCAGCTTTACTAGCGGGGGTGATAGGGAGACCCAGTACTTC

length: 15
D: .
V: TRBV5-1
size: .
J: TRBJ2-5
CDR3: CASSYGRDIRETQYF
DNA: TGCGCCAGCAGCTACGGCCGGGACATACGAGAGACCCAGTACTTC

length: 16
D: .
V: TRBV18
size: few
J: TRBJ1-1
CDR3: CASSVQGAGMNTEAFF
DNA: TGTGCCAGCTCAGTACAGGGAGCGGGAATGAACACTGAAGCTTTCTTT

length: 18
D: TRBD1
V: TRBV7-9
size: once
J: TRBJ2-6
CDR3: CASSFRTGTPSGANVLTF
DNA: TGTGCCAGCAGCTTTAGGACAGGGACCCCTTCTGGGGCCAACGTCCTGACTTTC

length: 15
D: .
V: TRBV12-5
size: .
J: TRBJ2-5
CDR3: CASGLVNSNQETQYF
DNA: TGTGCTAGTGGTTTGGTAAATTCTAACCAAGAGACCCAGTACTTC

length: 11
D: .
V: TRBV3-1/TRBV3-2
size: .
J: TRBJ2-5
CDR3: CASSHRETQYF
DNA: TGTGCCAGCAGCCATCGAGAGACCCAGTACTTC

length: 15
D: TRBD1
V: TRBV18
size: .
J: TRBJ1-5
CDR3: CASSPSTGSNQPQHF
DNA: TGTGCCAGCTCACCATCGACAGGGAGCAATCAGCCCCAGCATTTT

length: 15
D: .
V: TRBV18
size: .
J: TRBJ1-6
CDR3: CASSPQGGRNSPLHF
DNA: TGTGCCAGCTCACCACAGGGTGGGAGGAATTCACCCCTCCACTTT